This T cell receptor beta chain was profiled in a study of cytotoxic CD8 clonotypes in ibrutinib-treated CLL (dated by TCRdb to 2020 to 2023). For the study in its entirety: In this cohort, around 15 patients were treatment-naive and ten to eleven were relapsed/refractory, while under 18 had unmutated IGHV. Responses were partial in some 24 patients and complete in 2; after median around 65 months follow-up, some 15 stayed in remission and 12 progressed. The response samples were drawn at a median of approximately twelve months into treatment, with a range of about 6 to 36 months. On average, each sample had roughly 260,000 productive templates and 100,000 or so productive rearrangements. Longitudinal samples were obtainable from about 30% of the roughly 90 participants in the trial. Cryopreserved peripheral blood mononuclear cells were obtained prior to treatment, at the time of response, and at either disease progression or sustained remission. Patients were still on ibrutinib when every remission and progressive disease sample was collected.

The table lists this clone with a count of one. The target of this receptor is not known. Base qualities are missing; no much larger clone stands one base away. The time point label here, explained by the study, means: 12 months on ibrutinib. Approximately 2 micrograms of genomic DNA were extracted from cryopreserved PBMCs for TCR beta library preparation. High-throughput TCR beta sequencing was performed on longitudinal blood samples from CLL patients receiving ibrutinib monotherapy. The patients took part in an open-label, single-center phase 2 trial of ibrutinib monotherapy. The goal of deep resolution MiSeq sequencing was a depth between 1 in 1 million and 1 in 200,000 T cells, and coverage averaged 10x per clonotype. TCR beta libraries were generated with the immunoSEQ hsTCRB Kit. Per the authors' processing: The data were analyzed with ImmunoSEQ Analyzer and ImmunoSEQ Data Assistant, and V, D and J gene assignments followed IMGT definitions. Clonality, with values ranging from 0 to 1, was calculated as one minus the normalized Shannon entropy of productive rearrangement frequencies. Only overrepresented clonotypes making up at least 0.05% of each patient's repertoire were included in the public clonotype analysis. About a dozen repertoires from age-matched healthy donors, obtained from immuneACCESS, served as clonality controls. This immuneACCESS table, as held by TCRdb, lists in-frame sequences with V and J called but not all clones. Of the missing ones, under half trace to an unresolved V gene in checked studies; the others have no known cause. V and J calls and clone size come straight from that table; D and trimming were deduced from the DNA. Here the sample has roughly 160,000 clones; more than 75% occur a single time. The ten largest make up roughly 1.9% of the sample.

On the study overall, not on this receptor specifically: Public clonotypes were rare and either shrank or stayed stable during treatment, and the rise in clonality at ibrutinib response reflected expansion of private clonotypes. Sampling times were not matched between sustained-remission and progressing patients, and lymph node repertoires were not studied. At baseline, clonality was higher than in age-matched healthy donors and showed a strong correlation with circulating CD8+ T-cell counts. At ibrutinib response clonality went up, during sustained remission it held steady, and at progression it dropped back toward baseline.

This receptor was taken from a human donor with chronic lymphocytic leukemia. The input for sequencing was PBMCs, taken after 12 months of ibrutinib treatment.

The DNA is TGTGCCAGCAGCTTAGGTACAGGGGATCATGGCTACACCTTC. Translated, it gives CASSLGTGDHGYTF. The chain is made from TRBV7-2 and TRBJ1-2; 7 nucleotides in the junction match TRBD1. The CDR3 spans 14 residues, from the cysteine through the phenylalanine. Only the CDR3 DNA stays, 42 bases, in frame from base 1. Trimming removed 1 base from V and 6 bases from J; the gene matches leave 5 bases unexplained. From the germline V gene, CDR1 is SGHTA and CDR2 is FQGNSA.